The 5 T cell receptor beta chains presented below share a single source sample, sequenced in a study of blood T cell repertoires in COVID-19. Generated by immunoSEQ multiplex PCR, the TCRdb table keeps only in-frame clones and is missing some. This repertoire shows 250,000 to 350,000 clones, around 90% found once; its top ten account for about 2%. Material for sequencing was peripheral blood. Every receptor here comes from a woman between 50 and 59 years old who had recovered from COVID-19.

The rearrangement joins TRBV28 to TRBJ2-7, with 10 bases aligning to TRBD1. Germline CDR1 reads MDHEN; CDR2 reads SYDVKM. The V and J ends lost 6 bases and 5 bases, in that order; junction bases with no gene match: 7. The CDR3 sequence is 14 residues long. For the CDR3, the DNA is TGTGCCAGCAGCGGAGTAGGGACAGGGGACGAGCAGTACTTC. This gives the protein CASSGVGTGDEQYF.

J is TRBJ2-2 and V is TRBV5-1; 9 nucleotides agree with TRBD2. The germline V gene has CDR1 SGHRS and CDR2 YFSETQ. J lost 2 bases, V lost 3 bases, and 5 bases had no gene match. The CDR3 is made up of 16 amino acids. The DNA of the CDR3 is TGCGCCAGCAGCTACTTTAGCGGGAGTAACACCGGGGAGCTGTTTTTT. Translated: CASSYFSGSNTGELFF.

The chain is built from TRBV16 and TRBJ1-1; 7 positions match TRBD1. The CDR3 consists of 16 residues. The V gene's germline CDR1 is KGHSY and CDR2 FQNENV. The junction had 11 bases not matched to a gene; V was cut back by 4 bases and J by 3 bases. The CDR3 spells CASSRFKQGWYTEAFF. The CDR3, as DNA: TGTGCCAGCAGCCGGTTCAAACAGGGGTGGTACACTGAAGCTTTCTTT.

The rearrangement uses TRBV7-2 and TRBJ2-3; perhaps TRBD2 as D (6 bases). The CDR3 is 14 residues long. The V gene lost 1 base and the J gene lost 5 bases, with 10 bases spanning the gap. CDR1 is SGHTA and CDR2 is FQGNSA in the germline V gene. The CDR3 reads CASSLGGVGDTQYF. The CDR3 DNA sequence: TGTGCCAGCAGCTTAGGCGGGGTGGGAGATACGCAGTATTTT.

Only one count was recorded for this clone. The V and J genes are TRBV3-1 (or the pseudogene TRBV3-2) and TRBJ2-3; D unclear. The CDR3 loop spans 17 amino acids. CDR1 is LGHDT, CDR2 YNNKEL, per germline (reference sequence). V was shortened by 1 base and J by 0 bases, with 14 bases between the two germline ends. CDR3 bases: TGTGCCAGCAGCCAAGGGATACCTAGATCTAGCACAGATACGCAGTATTTT. Translation gives CASSQGIPRSSTDTQYF.